This entry lists 31 T cell receptor beta chains sequenced from one sample in a study of beta chain features in type 1 diabetes. These TCRs are of unknown antigen specificity. Points from the study as a whole: All four CD4+ subsets from Type 1 diabetes patients carried moderately but significantly shorter TCRB CDR3s.

All of the isolated RNA was reverse transcribed, so expressed TCRB transcripts were sequenced. Assay: immunoSEQ multiplex PCR; the TCRdb copy retains only in-frame clones and omits some. The data contain more than 250,000 clones, 15% of them singletons. Sequencing was performed on naive CD4+ T cells from blood. The receptor set was obtained from a man younger than 30 with type 1 diabetes.

In its sample, this clone was seen a few times. V is TRBV5-6 and J is TRBJ1-1; TRBD1 aligns across 7 bases. V was clipped by 1 base and J by 5 bases; unmatched bases: 5. This CDR3 comprises 14 residues. Germline CDR1 and CDR2: SGHDT and YYEEEE. This CDR3 is CASSLRGGRTEAFF. Here the CDR3 DNA reads TGTGCCAGCAGCTTGAGAGGGGGCCGGACTGAAGCTTTCTTT.

CDR3 bases: TGCGCCAGCAGCCAAGAATATGACCAGGACTATGGCTACACCTTC. Its protein is CASSQEYDQDYGYTF. This chain joins TRBV4-3 and TRBJ1-2; unclear D gene. CDR1 and CDR2 (germline): LGHNA, YSLEER. V was trimmed by 0 bases and J by 3 bases, leaving 11 bases between them. The CDR3 runs to 15 residues.

The chain links TRBV11-2 to TRBJ2-7, with 10 bases fitting TRBD1. Germline trimming cut 6 bases from V and 5 bases from J; bases unmatched to any gene: 10. The CDR3 contains 15 residues. In germline, CDR1 is SGHAT, CDR2 FQNNGV. The CDR3, as DNA: TGTGCCAGCAGGTTGCCCGGGACAGGGGTCCACGAGCAGTACTTC. Translating gives CASRLPGTGVHEQYF.

The sample holds a few counts of this clone. The V gene is TRBV5-1, the J gene TRBJ2-1; TRBD2 matches 14 bases. Trimming took 4 bases from V and 5 from J; bases not matched to a gene: 5. The CDR3 length is 16 residues. The germline CDR1 and CDR2 sequences are SGHRS and YFSETQ. As DNA, the CDR3 is TGCGCCAGCAGCCCAGGGACTAGCGGGAGCGACAATGAGCAGTTCTTC. Encoded protein: CASSPGTSGSDNEQFF.

The sample holds a few counts of this clone. The chain employs TRBV7-2 and TRBJ2-7, with TRBD2 matching 7 bases. CDR1 is SGHTA, CDR2 FQGNSA, per germline. This CDR3 has 13 residues. Unmatched junction bases numbered 13, after V lost 5 bases and J lost 12 bases. CDR3 loop: CASSRGGQDVRYF. The CDR3 DNA is TGTGCCAGCAGCCGCGGGGGTCAGGATGTGAGGTACTTC. Looking up the rest from reference TRBV7-2 and TRBJ2-7 gives the full variable domain: GAGVSQSPSNKVTEKGKDVELRCDPISGHTALYWYRQSLGQGLEFLIYFQGNSAPDKSGLPSDRFSAERTGGSVSTLTIQRTQQEDSAVYLCASSRGGQDVRYFGPGTRLTVT.

This chain uses TRBV6-5 with TRBJ2-1; TRBD1 agrees at 7 bases. V was pared by 6 bases and J by 12 bases, with 17 bases of the junction left unmatched. Germline CDR1 and CDR2: MNHEY and SVGAGI. The CDR3 runs 15 residues. This CDR3 reads CASSRVGTDLRRQFF. The CDR3 bases are TGTGCCAGCAGCCGAGTAGGGACAGACCTTCGGAGGCAGTTCTTC.

This clone was recorded a few times. CDR3 sequence (DNA): TGTGCCAGCAGCTTCGTGACTAGCGGGATGGTCCAGTACTTC. It translates to CASSFVTSGMVQYF. The chain recombines TRBV7-9 with TRBJ2-5; 11 nucleotides align to TRBD2. Germline V lookup: CDR1 SEHNR, CDR2 FQNEAQ (reference sequence). This CDR3 is 14 amino acids long. Trimming cost V 3 bases and J 10 bases; bases outside gene matches: 7.

V gene TRBV9 combines with J gene TRBJ2-4; no clear D. The germline gives CDR1 SGDLS, CDR2 YYNGEE. This CDR3 comprises 15 residues. The V end was cut by 6 bases, the J end by 6 bases, with 19 bases between. The CDR3 reads CASTSGVQAGNIQYF. In nucleotides, the CDR3 is TGTGCCAGCACCTCAGGTGTGCAGGCAGGAAACATTCAGTACTTC.

This clone was recorded only once. The rearrangement joins TRBV19 to TRBJ2-7, with 9 bases lining up with TRBD2. The CDR3 extends over 15 amino acids. The junction had 7 bases not matched to a gene; V was cut back by 3 bases and J by 4 bases. Germline CDR1 LNHDA, CDR2 SQIVND (reference sequence). CDR3 nucleotide sequence: TGTGCCAGTAGTATCCCCACTAGCGGGTCATACGAGCAGTACTTC. It specifies CASSIPTSGSYEQYF. Supplemented by reference TRBV19 and TRBJ2-7, the full variable domain reads DGGITQSPKYLFRKEGQNVTLSCEQNLNHDAMYWYRQDPGQGLRLIYYSQIVNDFQKGDIAEGYSVSREKKESFPLTVTSAQKNPTAFYLCASSIPTSGSYEQYFGPGTRLTVT.

Only a few counts were recorded for this clone. The same CDR3 arises from other DNA sequences in this sample as well. The CDR3 nucleotides are TGCGCCAGCAGCCCAGGGGGCCCCACAGATACGCAGTATTTT. As protein: CASSPGGPTDTQYF. This chain links TRBV5-1 with TRBJ2-3; 8 bases are shared with TRBD1. The V segment lost 4 bases and the J segment 2 bases; nucleotides outside the gene matches: 3. The CDR3 contains 14 residues. Germline CDR1 is SGHRS and CDR2 is YFSETQ.

The V and J genes are TRBV6-5 and TRBJ2-7; tentative D call: TRBD2 (5 bases). There are 13 residues in the CDR3. Trimming took 5 bases from V and 6 from J, leaving 14 bases between them. Germline V gene data show CDR1 as MNHEY and CDR2 as SVGAGI. The CDR3 sequence is CASSPGNLREQYF. CDR3 bases: TGTGCCAGCAGTCCGGGAAACCTACGCGAGCAGTACTTC.

Remarks on this clone: One junction end disagrees with the germline gene, perhaps due to a read error. The chain is built from TRBV15 and TRBJ2-1; D is perhaps TRBD1 (6 bases). CDR1 and CDR2 (germline): LNHNV, YYDKDF (reference sequence). CDR3 size: 13 residues. CDR3: CATSRDLRGEWIF. CDR3 DNA sequence: TGTGCCACCAGCAGAGATCTCAGGGGCGAATGGATCTTC.

This clone has more than one count but fewer than ten. The chain links TRBV9 to TRBJ2-5, with D perhaps matching TRBD2 (6 bases). The germline V and J ends were trimmed by 2 bases and 1 base, with 9 bases remaining between them. The germline V gene encodes CDR1 SGDLS and CDR2 YYNGEE. The CDR3 is 14 amino acids. Here the CDR3 reads CASSVTSTQETQYF. The CDR3 nucleotides read TGTGCCAGCAGCGTTACTAGCACCCAAGAGACCCAGTACTTC.

A few counts support this clone. The chain has TRBV11-2 and TRBJ1-3; no definite D call. Germline CDR1 is SGHAT and CDR2 is FQNNGV. V was trimmed by 4 bases and J by 0 bases, leaving 13 bases between them. CDR3 length equals 16 residues. For the CDR3, the DNA is TGTGCCAGCAGCTCCCGTGGGCTCCTCTCTGGAAACACCATATATTTT. As protein: CASSSRGLLSGNTIYF. The full variable domain, completed using reference TRBV11-2 and TRBJ1-3, is EAGVAQSPRYKIIEKRQSVAFWCNPISGHATLYWYQQILGQGPKLLIQFQNNGVVDDSQLPKDRFSAERLKGVDSTLKIQPAKLEDSAVYLCASSSRGLLSGNTIYFGEGSWLTVV.

V and J are TRBV15 and TRBJ2-1; the D is unclear. Looked up from germline, CDR1 is LNHNV and CDR2 is YYDKDF (reference sequence). CDR3 size: 15 residues. Trimming took off 3 bases at V and 8 bases at J, with 17 bases between the two ends. The CDR3 DNA reads as TGTGCCACCAGCAGTCGGCCAGGTGGGTCGGATGAGCAGTTCTTC. It translates to CATSSRPGGSDEQFF.

With respect to this clone: The CDR3 carries no conserved terminal phenylalanine or tryptophan, so it likely arises from a read error. No DNA is shown, since the ends of the CDR3 on it are uncertain; the CDR3 is the one TCRdb lists. The V call is TRBV5-1, the J call TRBJ2-7; the table's D call, TRBD2, was not checked against the DNA. Inclusive of both ends, the CDR3 amounts to 15 amino acids. Germline lookup yields CDR1 SGHRS and CDR2 YFSETQ. CDR3 amino acids: CASSLNGTSGGSQED.

V and J are TRBV14 and TRBJ1-1; D uncertain. CDR3 length: 13 residues. Germline assignment: CDR1 SGHDN and CDR2 FVKESK. V was shortened by 5 bases and J by 3 bases, with 10 bases between the two germline ends. CDR3 amino acids: CASSTKYYTEAFF. In DNA form, the CDR3 reads TGTGCCAGCAGCACTAAATACTACACTGAAGCTTTCTTT. Full variable domain (outside the CDR3, taken from reference TRBV14 and TRBJ1-1): EAGVTQFPSHSVIEKGQTVTLRCDPISGHDNLYWYRRVMGKEIKFLLHFVKESKQDESGMPNNRFLAERTGGTYSTLKVQPAELEDSGVYFCASSTKYYTEAFFGQGTRLTVV.

The chain has TRBV18 and TRBJ2-7; tentatively, D is TRBD1 (5 bases). Germline assignment: CDR1 KGHSH and CDR2 LQKENI. V lost 3 bases, J lost 2 bases, and 11 bases lay in between. The CDR3 sequence is 14 residues long. The CDR3 DNA is TGTGCCAGCTCACCCTGGGGCGGCACCTACGAGCAGTACTTC. It is translated as CASSPWGGTYEQYF.

This clone was observed a handful of times. The chain links TRBV7-2 to TRBJ2-1; 7 bases are a match to TRBD2. The germline gives CDR1 SGHTA, CDR2 FQGNSA. V lost 1 base, J lost 2 bases, and 2 bases stayed unmatched. The CDR3 is 15 residues long. The CDR3 here is CASSLVAGAYNEQFF. CDR3 nucleotide sequence: TGTGCCAGCAGCTTAGTGGCGGGAGCCTACAATGAGCAGTTCTTC.

V gene TRBV13 combines with J gene TRBJ1-5, with TRBD1 as a possible D gene (6 bases). Germline V gives CDR1 PRHDT, CDR2 FYEKMQ (reference sequence). V was cut by 5 bases and J by 2 bases, with 19 bases left in between. CDR3 length: 17 amino acids. CDR3 nucleotides: TGTGCCAGCAGCCGAGGGGGGGGATTGAAGGGCAATCAGCCCCAGCATTTT. Protein: CASSRGGGLKGNQPQHF.

This clone came up a few times. The chain uses TRBV7-2 and TRBJ2-7, with D hard to call. Germline loops: CDR1 SGHTA, CDR2 FQGNSA. V dropped 5 bases and J dropped 3 bases, with 11 bases sitting between them. The CDR3 runs 13 residues. The CDR3 region has the DNA TGTGCCAGCAGCCTTAGACTCGTCTACGAGCAGTACTTC. It translates to CASSLRLVYEQYF.

In this sample, this clone turned up a few times. The chain employs TRBV5-1 and TRBJ1-6, with D perhaps matching TRBD1 (5 bases). Germline V gives CDR1 SGHRS, CDR2 YFSETQ. The CDR3 has 16 amino acids. The V gene lost 5 bases and the J gene lost 10 bases, with 22 bases spanning the gap. The CDR3: CASRQRPPGGNSPLHF. CDR3 DNA: TGCGCCAGCAGACAGCGCCCGCCGGGGGGGAACTCACCCCTCCACTTT.

This rearrangement joins TRBV2 to TRBJ2-3; TRBD2 agrees at 8 bases. CDR1 is SNHLY and CDR2 is FYNNEI in the germline V gene. V was clipped by 2 bases and J by 2 bases; unmatched bases: 6. CDR3 length: 16 residues. This CDR3 is CASSESAGGFTDTQYF. The CDR3 DNA is TGTGCCAGCAGTGAATCGGCGGGGGGCTTCACAGATACGCAGTATTTT.

The V and J genes are TRBV11-2 and TRBJ2-1; TRBD2 matches 9 bases. This CDR3 has 16 amino acids. Germline lookup yields CDR1 SGHAT and CDR2 FQNNGV. V trimming: 0 bases; J trimming: 3 bases; junction bases outside the gene matches: 3. CDR3 nucleotide sequence: TGTGCCAGCAGCTTAGAGACTAGCGGCTTCTACAATGAGCAGTTCTTC. It is translated as CASSLETSGFYNEQFF.

The genes are TRBV9 and TRBJ2-3, with a weak D call TRBD2 (6 bases). Trimming stripped 3 bases from V and 3 bases from J, with 14 bases between. Germline V gene sequence: CDR1 SGDLS, CDR2 YYNGEE. The CDR3 sequence is 15 residues long. The CDR3 protein is CASSATPSATDTQYF. DNA of the CDR3: TGTGCCAGCAGCGCCACTCCTAGCGCGACAGATACGCAGTATTTT.

This clone was counted a few times. The V and J genes are TRBV5-1 and TRBJ2-7; 13 positions agree with TRBD2. Trimming at V came to 7 bases and at J to 5 bases, leaving 3 bases not matched to a gene. CDR3 size: 13 residues. Per the germline V gene, CDR1 is SGHRS and CDR2 is YFSETQ. In DNA form, the CDR3 reads TGCGCCAGCCGAGGACTAGCGGGAGACGAGCAGTACTTC. Amino acids: CASRGLAGDEQYF.

V and J are TRBV29-1 and TRBJ1-1; the match to TRBD1 covers 7 bases. This CDR3 contains 13 residues. The germline V gene has CDR1 SQVTM and CDR2 ANQGSEA. V shed 2 bases, J shed 7 bases, and the junction held 7 bases outside the gene matches. The DNA of the CDR3 is TGCAGCGTTGAACCTCTTCGACAGGGTGAAGCTTTCTTT. It translates to CSVEPLRQGEAFF.

This clone was counted a few times. The chain is built from TRBV19 and TRBJ2-2; a possible D gene is TRBD1 (9 bases). The V and J ends lost 5 bases and 0 bases respectively, with 22 bases between them. Germline V CDR1 and CDR2: LNHDA, SQIVND (reference sequence). The CDR3 has 19 residues. CDR3 in amino acids: CASSPDRGRAGANTGELFF. The CDR3 DNA follows: TGTGCCAGTAGTCCTGACAGGGGGAGAGCGGGAGCGAACACCGGGGAGCTGTTTTTT.

V and J are TRBV7-9 and TRBJ2-3, with 7 bases aligning to TRBD2. The V gene end was trimmed by 2 bases and the J gene end by 2 bases; junction bases not matched to a gene: 4. Germline CDR1 is SEHNR and CDR2 is FQNEAQ (reference sequence). The CDR3 is made up of 15 amino acids. The CDR3 region has the DNA TGTGCCAGCAGCTTAAGAGCGGGGTACACAGATACGCAGTATTTT. The encoded protein is CASSLRAGYTDTQYF.

This clone was detected only a few times. This chain joins TRBV4-2 and TRBJ1-2; D is possibly TRBD1 (6 bases). V was trimmed by 0 bases and J by 5 bases, leaving 13 bases between them. Germline V gene sequence: CDR1 LGHNA, CDR2 YNFKEQ. The CDR3 loop spans 15 amino acids. The CDR3 nucleotides read TGTGCCAGCAGCCAAGATCCAGGACAGTCGTATGGCTACACCTTC. Its translation is CASSQDPGQSYGYTF.

The rearrangement joins TRBV29-1 to TRBJ2-7; tentative D call: TRBD2 (6 bases). The CDR3 covers 12 residues. The V end lost 6 bases, the J end lost 2 bases, and 11 bases lay between the germline ends. Germline V lookup: CDR1 SQVTM, CDR2 ANQGSEA. In nucleotides, the CDR3 is TGCAGCGTGGGGGGACCTACCTACGAGCAGTACTTC. It encodes CSVGGPTYEQYF.